The present TCR beta chain was sequenced within a study of blood T cell repertoires in COVID-19. Study details: T cells, B-cell-depleted T cells, or PBMCs provided the cDNA or gDNA that served as material.

In the original analysis: Amplifying reference gene primers gave estimates of nucleated cell counts. The data were produced by immunoSEQ multiplex PCR, yet TCRdb's version contains in-frame clones alone and is incomplete. The V and J calls and the clone size are those of that table, but D and trimming were determined from the DNA. This sample has around 110,000 clones, with approximately 84% found just once. CDR1 is SNHLY, CDR2 FYNNEI, per germline. The CDR3 runs to 14 residues. V was shortened by 6 bases and J by 0 bases, with 11 bases between the two germline ends. The rearrangement joins TRBV2 to TRBJ2-5; the D is unclear. The clonotype comes from a man aged 70 or older with active or convalescent COVID-19. The sequenced sample was peripheral blood. The DNA for the CDR3 is TGTGCCAGCAGGGTCGGAACTAACCAAGAGACCCAGTACTTC. This gives the protein CASRVGTNQETQYF.